The following is a TCR beta chain sequence with its context. What it recognizes is unknown. Second-dose recipients at about 4 or about 12 weeks were treated as one pooled group. V trimming: 0 bases; J trimming: 7 bases; junction bases outside the gene matches: 5. Germline CDR1 SGHVS, CDR2 FQNEAQ. The CDR3 contains 15 residues. Profiling relied on immunoSEQ multiplex PCR, and the TCRdb table lists in-frame clones only, not all of them. Of about 84,000 clones in the sample, approximately 83% were seen once. This sample was taken from a study of T cell responses to AZD1222 COVID-19 vaccine. Study conclusions and caveats: Among the donors, most were white British and more were female, and clonal diversity was possibly underestimated. Spike as a whole was targeted by vaccine-associated CD4 TCRs, dominant at 160-218 and 743-854. Only a handful of AZD1222 recipients, six or seven in all, had baseline seropositivity.

The sample was peripheral blood, taken 28 days after the second AZD1222 dose. The chain employs TRBV7-8 and TRBJ1-5; 8 bases are shared with TRBD1. The clonotype was recovered from an adult who received the AZD1222 COVID-19 vaccine. The CDR3 region has the DNA TGTGCCAGCAGCTTAGCGGGGACAGGTAAACAGCCCCAGCATTTT. Its protein is CASSLAGTGKQPQHF.